These T cell receptor beta chains were read from a single sample in a study of Ad26.COV2.S vaccination and SARS-CoV-2 variants. This table comes from immunoSEQ multiplex PCR, and its TCRdb copy is limited to in-frame clones, with some not included. The table records 350,000 to 400,000 clones, about nine tenths of them present only once. Sequencing used peripheral blood, obtained in a trial of Ad26.COV2.S vaccine versus placebo. All receptors come from a person between 18 and 65 years old who received the Ad26.COV2.S COVID-19 vaccine or a placebo. Both conserved end residues are part of each CDR3. Each record gives: CDR3 DNA, CDR3 protein, J gene, D gene, clone size, V gene. The D gene is left open where the match is weak. Size values are once, few and many counts, or a class for expanded clones, and some rows have none.

cdr3_nt: TGTGCCACCAGCAGAGATTCCGCAGGGCTCACTGAAGCTTTCTTT
cdr3_aa: CATSRDSAGLTEAFF
j_call: TRBJ1-1
d_call: NA
clone_size: few
v_call: TRBV15

cdr3_nt: TGTGCCAGCCCCCCGACAGGGAAGTCGAACACTGAAGCTTTCTTT
cdr3_aa: CASPPTGKSNTEAFF
j_call: TRBJ1-1
d_call: TRBD1
clone_size: NA
v_call: TRBV28

cdr3_nt: TGCAGCTATTGCCCCTGGGTGGGGGAGACCCAGTACTTC
cdr3_aa: CSYCPWVGETQYF
j_call: TRBJ2-5
d_call: NA
clone_size: NA
v_call: TRBV29-1

cdr3_nt: TGTGCCAGCAGTGAAATCGGACAGATGAACACTGAAGCTTTCTTT
cdr3_aa: CASSEIGQMNTEAFF
j_call: TRBJ1-1
d_call: NA
clone_size: NA
v_call: TRBV6-1

cdr3_nt: TGTGCCAGCTCCCCGGGACAGAACTATGGCTACACCTTC
cdr3_aa: CASSPGQNYGYTF
j_call: TRBJ1-2
d_call: TRBD1
clone_size: once
v_call: TRBV18

cdr3_nt: TGTGCCAGTAGTATATGGGGACAGTTAAACACCATATATTTT
cdr3_aa: CASSIWGQLNTIYF
j_call: TRBJ1-3
d_call: TRBD1
clone_size: NA
v_call: TRBV19

cdr3_nt: TGCAGCGTTGACGGAGGGGCTACGGGAGATACGCAGTATTTT
cdr3_aa: CSVDGGATGDTQYF
j_call: TRBJ2-3
d_call: NA
clone_size: NA
v_call: TRBV29-1

cdr3_nt: TGTGCCAGCAGTGAACAGGGGGACGAGCAGTACTTC
cdr3_aa: CASSEQGDEQYF
j_call: TRBJ2-7
d_call: TRBD1
clone_size: once
v_call: TRBV6-1

cdr3_nt: TGTGCCAGCAGTTACGGGGACAGGGGGACTTTTCGCTATGGCTACACCTTC
cdr3_aa: CASSYGDRGTFRYGYTF
j_call: TRBJ1-2
d_call: TRBD1
clone_size: NA
v_call: TRBV6-2/TRBV6-3

cdr3_nt: TGTGCCAGCAGGCAGGGGGCGGGCTATGGCTACACCTTC
cdr3_aa: CASRQGAGYGYTF
j_call: TRBJ1-2
d_call: TRBD1
clone_size: NA
v_call: TRBV28

cdr3_nt: TGTGCCAGCAGCGTCGGGCCGAACACCGGGGAGCTGTTTTTT
cdr3_aa: CASSVGPNTGELFF
j_call: TRBJ2-2
d_call: NA
clone_size: NA
v_call: TRBV9

cdr3_nt: TGCGCCAGCAGCGCCGGGACAGCCGCGGGACGCAGCCTTCGGCATGAGCAGTTCTTC
cdr3_aa: CASSAGTAAGRSLRHEQFF
j_call: TRBJ2-1
d_call: NA
clone_size: NA
v_call: TRBV4-1

cdr3_nt: TGTGCCAGCAGCTCCCGGAAGGGCAATTCACCCCTCCACTTT
cdr3_aa: CASSSRKGNSPLHF
j_call: TRBJ1-6
d_call: NA
clone_size: once
v_call: TRBV7-2

cdr3_nt: TGTGCCACCCGGGGTGGGGCCAACGTCCTGACTTTC
cdr3_aa: CATRGGANVLTF
j_call: TRBJ2-6
d_call: NA
clone_size: NA
v_call: TRBV7-9

cdr3_nt: TGTGCCAGTAGTATAGGGGACAGGGGGAGAGGCTACACCTTC
cdr3_aa: CASSIGDRGRGYTF
j_call: TRBJ1-2
d_call: TRBD1
clone_size: NA
v_call: TRBV19

cdr3_nt: TGTGCCAGCAGCTTAGGAGCAGAGACCCAGTACTTC
cdr3_aa: CASSLGAETQYF
j_call: TRBJ2-5
d_call: NA
clone_size: once
v_call: TRBV7-9

cdr3_nt: TGTGCCAGCAGTGAACCAGGGAGTCTCTATGGCTACACCTTC
cdr3_aa: CASSEPGSLYGYTF
j_call: TRBJ1-2
d_call: NA
clone_size: once
v_call: TRBV25-1

cdr3_nt: TGTGCCAGCGGCCCGGTAGGGGGGGCCTACGAGCAGTACTTC
cdr3_aa: CASGPVGGAYEQYF
j_call: TRBJ2-7
d_call: NA
clone_size: NA
v_call: TRBV7-2

cdr3_nt: TGCGCCAGCAGCCAAGATGTTCAGACGAGGGATCGGATGAACACTGAAGCTTTCTTT
cdr3_aa: CASSQDVQTRDRMNTEAFF
j_call: TRBJ1-1
d_call: NA
clone_size: NA
v_call: TRBV4-1

cdr3_nt: TGTGCCTGGAGCCTAGGATCCGAGACCCAGTACTTC
cdr3_aa: CAWSLGSETQYF
j_call: TRBJ2-5
d_call: NA
clone_size: NA
v_call: TRBV30

cdr3_nt: TGTGCCAGCAGCTTAGGCGGGGGACTAGCGGGACGCAATGAGCAGTTCTTC
cdr3_aa: CASSLGGGLAGRNEQFF
j_call: TRBJ2-1
d_call: TRBD2
clone_size: NA
v_call: TRBV7-9

cdr3_nt: TGCGCCAGCAGCCAAGGGGGAGGGAGGGGTACCGGGGAGCTGTTTTTT
cdr3_aa: CASSQGGGRGTGELFF
j_call: TRBJ2-2
d_call: TRBD2
clone_size: once
v_call: TRBV4-3

cdr3_nt: TGCGCCAGCAGCCCCGAGTCAGGAACTAACTATGGCTACACCTTC
cdr3_aa: CASSPESGTNYGYTF
j_call: TRBJ1-2
d_call: NA
clone_size: NA
v_call: TRBV5-1

cdr3_nt: TGTGCCAGCAGTTTAGGGGGCAGGCCCTTCTCTGGAAACACCATATATTTT
cdr3_aa: CASSLGGRPFSGNTIYF
j_call: TRBJ1-3
d_call: NA
clone_size: NA
v_call: TRBV28